A single sample is the source of the 18 T cell receptor beta chains below, sequenced in a study of vaccination effects on CD4 cells after COVID-19. Pools of viral peptides were used by the ViraFEST assay to expand antigen-specific CD4+ T cells ahead of sequencing. Isolation of CD4+ T cells took place after around 10 days of culture. Nobody among the vaccine recipients had prior SARS-CoV-2 infection (nucleocapsid antibodies were negative). Data came from immunoSEQ multiplex PCR; TCRdb stores just in-frame clones and leaves some out. The sample records approximately 23,000 clones, approximately 70% being singletons. The antigens these receptors bind are not known. The starting material was CD4+ T cells from PBMCs cultured with HCoV-NL63 spike peptides, obtained before COVID-19 vaccination. These TCRs come from a human donor who received a COVID-19 vaccine.

The gene calls are TRBV21-1 and TRBJ2-3; the table's D call, TRBD2, was not checked against the DNA. TRBV21-1 has pseudogene status. CDR3 length equals 13 residues. The CDR3 reads CASSKESGATQYF. CDR3 DNA sequence: TGTGCCAGCAGCAAAGAGAGCGGGGCTACGCAGTATTTT.

The chain combines TRBV5-1 with TRBJ2-1; D gene uncertain. The CDR3 contains 12 residues. CDR1 SGHRS and CDR2 YFSETQ come from the germline V gene. Deletions cut 4 bases from V and 6 bases from J, with 8 bases between. CDR3 coding DNA: TGCGCCAGCAGCGATTCCGGCAATGAGCAGTTCTTC. It is translated as CASSDSGNEQFF.

The V call is TRBV18, the J call TRBJ2-3; 7 bases map to TRBD1. Germline CDR1 and CDR2: KGHSH and LQKENI. The CDR3 sequence is 14 residues long. The trim removed 7 bases at V and 9 bases at J, leaving 13 bases unmatched. Written as DNA, the CDR3 is TGTGCCAGCTGGCCCGGACAGGCGGTAGGGACGCAGTATTTT. This translates into CASWPGQAVGTQYF.

This chain links TRBV7-2 with TRBJ2-7; 10 bases are a match to TRBD2. CDR1 is SGHTA, CDR2 FQGNSA, per germline. The CDR3 totals 17 residues. Trimming took 1 base from V and 3 from J; bases not matched to a gene: 9. In DNA form, the CDR3 reads TGTGCCAGCAGCTTAGTCGGGCTAGCGGGAGCTTACTACGAGCAGTACTTC. As protein: CASSLVGLAGAYYEQYF.

The genes are TRBV6-1 and TRBJ2-2; the D is unclear. The CDR3 runs 14 residues. Germline values: CDR1 MNHNS, CDR2 SASEGT. The V end lost 2 bases, the J end lost 4 bases, and 8 bases lay between the germline ends. The CDR3 is CASSETHSTGELFF. In nucleotides, the CDR3 is TGTGCCAGCAGTGAAACACATAGCACCGGGGAGCTGTTTTTT.

This clone has a handful of counts. CDR3 nucleotides: TGTGCCAGCAGTTGGGACAGGGGGACCTATGGCTACACCTTC. Translating gives CASSWDRGTYGYTF. The chain uses TRBV27 and TRBJ1-2; 11 bases agree with TRBD1. V gave up 4 bases and J gave up 4 bases; unmatched junction bases: 2. Germline CDR1 and CDR2: MNHEY and SMNVEV (reference sequence). The CDR3 is made up of 14 amino acids.

This rearrangement joins TRBV30 to TRBJ2-1; the match to TRBD2 covers 11 bases. Germline loops: CDR1 GTSNPN, CDR2 SVGIG (reference sequence). This CDR3 comprises 16 residues. The trim removed 1 base at V and 8 bases at J, leaving 10 bases unmatched. For the CDR3, the DNA is TGTGCCTGGAGTGGTTTAGGTCTAGCGGGGGGATATGAGCAGTTCTTC. It yields the protein CAWSGLGLAGGYEQFF.

This chain links TRBV6-5 with TRBJ1-1; D is possibly TRBD1 (5 bases). The length of the CDR3 is 13 residues. V was shortened by 8 bases and J by 1 base, with 11 bases between the two germline ends. CDR1 and CDR2 (germline): MNHEY, SVGAGI. DNA of the CDR3: TGTGCCAGCTTCCGACAGAGGAACACTGAAGCTTTCTTT. Translated, it gives CASFRQRNTEAFF.

The rearrangement joins TRBV15 to TRBJ2-2; D is possibly TRBD1 or TRBD2 (5 bases each). The germline gives CDR1 LNHNV, CDR2 YYDKDF (reference sequence). The CDR3 runs to 17 residues. Trimming took 5 bases from V and 0 from J, leaving 16 bases between them. The CDR3 nucleotides are TGTGCCACCAGCGGGGGAATGGGACGAGCGAACACCGGGGAGCTGTTTTTT. Protein: CATSGGMGRANTGELFF. The full variable domain, with the rest looked up from reference TRBV15 and TRBJ2-2, is DAMVIQNPRYQVTQFGKPVTLSCSQTLNHNVMYWYQQKSSQAPKLLFHYYDKDFNNEADTPDNFQSRRPNTSFCFLDIRSPGLGDTAMYLCATSGGMGRANTGELFFGEGSRLTVL.

The V call is TRBV5-4, the J call TRBJ2-4; 11 nucleotides align to TRBD2. The trim removed 4 bases at V and 0 bases at J, leaving 3 bases unmatched. The CDR3 is made up of 16 amino acids. CDR1 SGHNT and CDR2 YYREEE come from the germline V gene (reference sequence). Here the CDR3 DNA reads TGTGCCAGCAGCGCTAGCGGGGGGACAGCCAAAAACATTCAGTACTTC. It translates to CASSASGGTAKNIQYF.

V usage is TRBV4-2 and J usage is TRBJ1-5; D gene ambiguous. The CDR3 extends over 17 amino acids. V lost 0 bases, J lost 4 bases, and 16 bases lay in between. Per the germline V gene, CDR1 is LGHNA and CDR2 is YNFKEQ. CDR3 sequence: CASSQDPGVLGNQPQHF. Written as DNA, the CDR3 is TGTGCCAGCAGCCAAGATCCTGGAGTCCTGGGGAATCAGCCCCAGCATTTT.

J is TRBJ1-6 and V is TRBV28, with a possible D match to TRBD1 (5 bases). The CDR3 totals 11 residues. Per germline, CDR1 MDHEN and CDR2 SYDVKM. Trimming took 2 bases from V and 13 from J, leaving 6 bases between them. This chain's CDR3 is CASSLRGPLHF. The CDR3, as DNA: TGTGCCAGCAGTTTAAGGGGTCCCCTCCACTTT.

This clone was counted only a few times. The chain uses TRBV2 and TRBJ2-7; tentative D call: TRBD2 (5 bases). Trimming removed 7 bases at V and 7 bases at J, with 14 bases between. CDR1 is SNHLY and CDR2 is FYNNEI in the germline V gene. There are 12 residues in the CDR3. The CDR3 nucleotides are TGTGCCAGCAAAAGCCTTTCGGGGGAGCAGTACTTC. Encoded protein: CASKSLSGEQYF.

This clone was counted a single time. This chain connects TRBV12-3 or TRBV12-4 to TRBJ2-7, with D unresolved. V was clipped by 5 bases and J by 3 bases, with 5 bases between them. This CDR3 region has 11 residues. The CDR3 reads CASSPGYEQYF. The CDR3 nucleotides are TGTGCCAGCAGTCCCGGCTACGAGCAGTACTTC.

The genes are TRBV11-3 and TRBJ2-3, with D hard to call. This CDR3 has 14 amino acids. V gave up 5 bases and J gave up 0 bases, with 9 bases separating them. Germline V gene data show CDR1 as SGHNT and CDR2 as YENEEA. The DNA for the CDR3 is TGTGCCAGCAGCCCGTTGAATAGCACAGATACGCAGTATTTT. Encoded protein: CASSPLNSTDTQYF.

The CDR3 region is CASSGRLSGLRDEQFF. DNA of the CDR3: TGCGCCAGCAGTGGGAGACTAAGCGGTCTACGCGATGAGCAGTTCTTC. The rearrangement links TRBV10-1 to TRBJ2-1; the D gene is possibly TRBD2 (5 bases). Per the germline V gene, CDR1 is WNHNN and CDR2 is SYGVQD (reference sequence). The CDR3 extends over 16 amino acids. Trimming stripped 4 bases from V and 8 bases from J, with 21 bases between.

The gene calls are TRBV4-1 and TRBJ1-5; tentatively, D is TRBD1 (5 bases). V shed 4 bases and J shed 6 bases, with 19 bases lying between them. CDR3 length: 16 residues. The V gene's germline CDR1 is MGHRA and CDR2 YSYEKL. The CDR3 DNA follows: TGCGCCAGCAGCCTCTACAGCTCGGGGGTAGGTCAGCCCCAGCATTTT. Its protein product is CASSLYSSGVGQPQHF.

This chain connects TRBV3-1 (or the pseudogene TRBV3-2) to TRBJ2-7; possibly TRBD2 for D (6 bases). This CDR3 comprises 14 residues. CDR1 and CDR2 from the germline V gene are LGHDT and YNNKEL (reference sequence). Trimming shortened V by 3 bases and J by 2 bases, and 11 bases separated the two germline ends. This CDR3 reads CASSHSGLAYEQYF. CDR3 in DNA: TGTGCCAGCAGCCATAGCGGCCTAGCCTACGAGCAGTACTTC.